The 5 T cell receptor beta chains reported below all come from one sample, sequenced in a study of T cells after yellow fever vaccination. TCRdb redid the calling of the 5' RACE reads with MiXCR, one entry per CDR3 protein. The table shows a few hundred thousand distinct CDR3 sequences, with around 8.6% occurring only once. Sequencing used CD4+ T cells sorted from PBMCs, obtained 5 days after the yellow fever booster vaccination. Every receptor here comes from a young man who received the YFV17D yellow fever vaccine.

This clonotype was seen a few times. The V and J genes are TRBV7-2 and TRBJ2-1, with D perhaps matching TRBD2 (6 bases). CDR3 length equals 16 residues. Per germline, CDR1 SGHTA and CDR2 FQGNSA. The V end lost 2 bases, the J end lost 1 base, and 12 bases lay between the germline ends. CDR3 residues: CASSLLGTRSYNEQFF. In DNA form, the CDR3 reads TGTGCCAGCAGCTTATTAGGGACTCGTTCCTACAATGAGCAGTTCTTC.

This chain uses TRBV20-1 with TRBJ2-5, with 7 positions matching TRBD2. V lost 1 base, J lost 5 bases, and 13 bases stayed unmatched. The CDR3 sequence is 16 residues long. Germline values: CDR1 DFQATT, CDR2 SNEGSKA (reference sequence). The CDR3 nucleotides read TGCAGTGCTAGAGTATTGGGGAGGGGCATGAGTGAGACCCAGTACTTC. This gives the protein CSARVLGRGMSETQYF.

The sample holds many counts of this clonotype. The chain links TRBV5-6 to TRBJ2-5; D call uncertain. The germline gives CDR1 SGHDT, CDR2 YYEEEE. This CDR3 is 13 amino acids long. V gave up 0 bases and J gave up 2 bases, with 5 bases separating them. The CDR3 sequence: CASSLDEQETQYF. DNA for the CDR3: TGTGCCAGCAGCTTGGATGAGCAAGAGACCCAGTACTTC.

This chain connects TRBV6-2 or TRBV6-3 to TRBJ1-5, with TRBD1 as a possible D gene (5 bases). V lost 2 bases and J 0 bases, leaving 17 bases between the germline ends. The CDR3 contains 18 residues. Germline loops: CDR1 MNHEY, CDR2 SVGEGT. CDR3: CASSYRFGGRSSNQPQHF. CDR3 nucleotides: TGTGCCAGCAGTTACCGCTTTGGGGGACGGAGTAGCAATCAGCCCCAGCATTTT.

This clonotype was picked up a small number of times. The J gene is TRBJ2-5, the V gene TRBV20-1; D might be TRBD1 or TRBD2, each matching 5 bases. Trimming took off 0 bases at V and 5 bases at J, with 16 bases between the two ends. The germline gives CDR1 DFQATT, CDR2 SNEGSKA (reference sequence). The CDR3 spans 15 residues. The CDR3 coding sequence is TGCAGTGCTAGAGATACAGGACTCTACCCCGAGACCCAGTACTTC. Its protein product is CSARDTGLYPETQYF.